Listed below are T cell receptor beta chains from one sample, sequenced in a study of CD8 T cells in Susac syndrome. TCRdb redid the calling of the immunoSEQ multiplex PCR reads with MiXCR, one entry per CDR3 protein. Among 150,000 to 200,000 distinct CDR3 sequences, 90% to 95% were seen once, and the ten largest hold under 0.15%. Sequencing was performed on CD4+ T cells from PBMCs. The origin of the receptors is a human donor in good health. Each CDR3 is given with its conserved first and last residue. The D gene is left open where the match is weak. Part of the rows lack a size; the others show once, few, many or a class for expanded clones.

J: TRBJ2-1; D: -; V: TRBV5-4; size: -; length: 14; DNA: TGTGCCAGCAATACGGACACAGAACACAATGAGCAGTTCTTC; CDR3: CASNTDTEHNEQFF
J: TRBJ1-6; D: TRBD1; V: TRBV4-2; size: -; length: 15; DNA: TGTGCCAGCAGCCAAATCGGGACAGAGTCCTCCCACCTCCACTTT; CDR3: CASSQIGTESSHLHF
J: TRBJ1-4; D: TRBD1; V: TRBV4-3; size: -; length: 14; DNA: TGCGCCAGCAGCCCACAGGGGGATCTTGAAAAACTGTTTTTT; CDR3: CASSPQGDLEKLFF
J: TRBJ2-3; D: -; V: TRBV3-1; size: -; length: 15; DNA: TGTGCCAGCAGGGCTTTTGGGTCTGGCACAGATACGCAGTATTTT; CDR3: CASRAFGSGTDTQYF
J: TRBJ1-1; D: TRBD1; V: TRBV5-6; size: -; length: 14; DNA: TGTGCCAGCAGCTATCTCACAGGGGGCACTGAAGCTTTCTTT; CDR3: CASSYLTGGTEAFF
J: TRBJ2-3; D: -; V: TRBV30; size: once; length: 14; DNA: TGTGCCTGGAGTCCGCGGGGCCGCACAGATACGCAGTATTTT; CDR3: CAWSPRGRTDTQYF
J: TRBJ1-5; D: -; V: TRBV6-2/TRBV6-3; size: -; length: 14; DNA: TGTGCCAGCAGTTACTCGAGCCCTAATCAGCCCCAGCATTTT; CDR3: CASSYSSPNQPQHF
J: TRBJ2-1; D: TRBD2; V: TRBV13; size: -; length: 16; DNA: TGTGCCAGCAGCTTACTAGCGGGGGGCGCTTACAATGAGCAGTTCTTC; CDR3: CASSLLAGGAYNEQFF
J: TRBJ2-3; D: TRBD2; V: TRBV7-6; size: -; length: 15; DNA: TGTGCCAGCAGCTTGGCCCGGGACTACACAGATACGCAGTATTTT; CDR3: CASSLARDYTDTQYF
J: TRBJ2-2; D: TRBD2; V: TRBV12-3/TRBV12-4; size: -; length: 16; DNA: TGTGCCAGCACCCTTTGGCGGGGGTTTGACACCGGGGAGCTGTTTTTT; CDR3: CASTLWRGFDTGELFF
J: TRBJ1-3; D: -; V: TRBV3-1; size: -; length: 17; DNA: TGTGCCAGCAGCCAATATCGATCTAGTCTCTCTGGAAACACCATATATTTT; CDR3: CASSQYRSSLSGNTIYF
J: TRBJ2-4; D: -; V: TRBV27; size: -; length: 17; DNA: TGTGCCAGCAGTCCCCCACCGACAGGGAGGGCCAAAAACATTCAGTACTTC; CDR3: CASSPPPTGRAKNIQYF
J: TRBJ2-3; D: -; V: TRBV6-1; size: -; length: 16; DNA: TGTGCCAGCAGCACCAGCGACTCGGCGGGCACAGATACGCAGTATTTT; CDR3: CASSTSDSAGTDTQYF